These 2 T cell receptor beta chains were sequenced from one sample in a study of T cell clonality in common variable immunodeficiency. Regarding the study as a whole: Fewer deletions and N-nucleotide insertions were reportedly seen in common variable immunodeficiency TCR beta sequences.

For these receptors, no antigen is known. Some clones are missing from TCRdb's copy, which holds only in-frame ones; the method was immunoSEQ multiplex PCR. This repertoire holds roughly 34,000 clones, and none appear only once. The sample taken for sequencing was peripheral blood mononuclear cells. These receptor sequences come from a human donor with common variable immunodeficiency.

For this clone: Read data end 3 residues before the CDR3 end; the end is taken from the germline J gene. The chain couples TRBV11-2 to TRBJ2-1; 9 nucleotides agree with TRBD1. Trimming removed 6 bases from V and 8 bases from J; junction bases left unmatched: 11. This CDR3 comprises 15 residues. In germline, CDR1 is SGHAT, CDR2 FQNNGV. The part of the CDR3 DNA that was read is TGTGCCAGCAGTTTTTACCGGGACAGGGCGCATGAG. This codes for CASSFYRDRAHE. In full, the CDR3 is CASSFYRDRAHEQFF.

CDR3 amino acids: CASSPFQGVANSPLHF. The part of the CDR3 DNA that was read is TGTGCCAGCTCACCGTTCCAGGGGGTGGCTAATTCACCC. The V call is TRBV18, the J call TRBJ1-6; 7 bases line up with TRBD1. With the read ending 3 residues before the CDR3 end, the germline J gene is used to fill in that end. CDR3 size: 16 residues. Germline trimming cut 3 bases from V and 6 bases from J; bases unmatched to any gene: 8. The V gene's germline CDR1 is KGHSH and CDR2 LQKENI. Complete variable domain (other parts from reference TRBV18 and TRBJ1-6): NAGVMQNPRHLVRRRGQEARLRCSPMKGHSHVYWYRQLPEEGLKFMVYLQKENIIDESGMPKERFSAEFPKEGPSILRIQQVVRGDSAAYFCASSPFQGVANSPLHFGNGTRLTVT.